This T cell receptor (beta chain) was captured in a study of vaccination effects on CD4 cells after COVID-19. Study-level results: A shortage of convalescent patients and an absence of early post-infection timepoints characterized the study.

Clones were sequenced by immunoSEQ multiplex PCR, and TCRdb holds only the in-frame ones, with some missing. The profile shows 50,000 to 60,000 clones, approximately 70% of them singletons. As regards this clone: Its antigen is not known.

V was pared by 1 base and J by 2 bases, with 3 bases between. The germline gives CDR1 LGHDT, CDR2 YNNKEL (reference sequence). There are 12 residues in the CDR3. Viral peptide pool expansion of antigen-specific CD4+ T cells preceded sequencing in the ViraFEST assay. Following culture for about ten days, CD4+ T cells were isolated. Nucleocapsid antibody tests were negative, and the vaccine recipients had no prior SARS-CoV-2 infection. Each culture well received some 1.9 million PBMC. These cells were then cultured in IMDM with around 9.6 IU/ml IL-2 and 7.5 to 10 ug/ml peptides. Specimen: CD4+ T cells from PBMCs cultured with SARS-CoV-2 spike peptides, collected before COVID-19 vaccination. The receptor was isolated from a human donor who received a COVID-19 vaccine. The chain joins TRBV3-1 (or the pseudogene TRBV3-2) to TRBJ2-7; D gene uncertain. The CDR3 nucleotides read TGTGCCAGCAGCCAAGTTACCTACGAGCAGTACTTC. This codes for CASSQVTYEQYF.